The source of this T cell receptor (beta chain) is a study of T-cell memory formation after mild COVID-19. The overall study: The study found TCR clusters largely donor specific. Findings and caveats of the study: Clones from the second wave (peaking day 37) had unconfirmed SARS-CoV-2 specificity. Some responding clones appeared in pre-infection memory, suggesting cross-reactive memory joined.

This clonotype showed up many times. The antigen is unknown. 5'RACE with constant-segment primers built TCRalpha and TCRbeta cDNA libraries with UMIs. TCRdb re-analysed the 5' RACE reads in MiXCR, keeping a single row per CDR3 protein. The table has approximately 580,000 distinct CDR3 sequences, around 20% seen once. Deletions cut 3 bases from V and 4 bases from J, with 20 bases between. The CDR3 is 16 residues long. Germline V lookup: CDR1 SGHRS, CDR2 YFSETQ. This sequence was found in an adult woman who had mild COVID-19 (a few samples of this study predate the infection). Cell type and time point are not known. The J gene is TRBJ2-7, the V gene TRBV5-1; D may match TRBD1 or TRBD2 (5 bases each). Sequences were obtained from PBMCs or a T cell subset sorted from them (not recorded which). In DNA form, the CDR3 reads TGCGCCAGCAGCTCAGGGACGGTGAGGAGAAGTTACGAGCAGTACTTC. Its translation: CASSSGTVRRSYEQYF.